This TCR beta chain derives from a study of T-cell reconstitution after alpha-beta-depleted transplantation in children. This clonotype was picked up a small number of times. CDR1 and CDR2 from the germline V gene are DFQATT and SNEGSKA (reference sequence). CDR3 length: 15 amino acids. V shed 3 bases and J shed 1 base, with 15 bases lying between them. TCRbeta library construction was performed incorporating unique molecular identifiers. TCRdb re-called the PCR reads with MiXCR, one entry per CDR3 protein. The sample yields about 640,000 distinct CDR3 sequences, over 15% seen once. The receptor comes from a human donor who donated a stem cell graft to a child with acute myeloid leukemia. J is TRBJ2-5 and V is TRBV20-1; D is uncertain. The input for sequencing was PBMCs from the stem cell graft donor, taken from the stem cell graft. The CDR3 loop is CSASDSPLPQETQYF. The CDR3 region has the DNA TGCAGTGCTAGTGATTCTCCCTTACCCCAAGAGACCCAGTACTTC.